The 30 T cell receptor beta chains below were found in one sample sequenced in a study of shared clonotypes between healthy human individuals. TCRdb's table, derived via immunoSEQ multiplex PCR, lists solely in-frame clones and lacks some. The repertoire holds under 1 million clones, with about 92% as singletons. Terminally differentiated effector memory CD45RA+ cells were left out of the naive CD8 fraction, which was CD45RO-negative and positively selected for CCR7. Material for sequencing was naive CD8+ T cells sorted from blood. The source of these receptors is a man aged 25 to 45 in good health.

The V gene is TRBV4-1, the J gene TRBJ2-1, with D possibly being TRBD2 (5 bases). The CDR3 totals 14 residues. Looked up from germline, CDR1 is MGHRA and CDR2 is YSYEKL. Trimming shortened V by 4 bases and J by 5 bases, and 12 bases separated the two germline ends. The DNA for the CDR3 is TGCGCCAGCAGCCGAGCAGACGGGGACAATGAGCAGTTCTTC. Translated: CASSRADGDNEQFF.

This clone was detected a few times. The CDR3 spells CASSLDTDTQYF. In DNA, the CDR3 is TGTGCCAGCAGCTTAGACACAGATACGCAGTATTTT. This chain connects TRBV7-9 to TRBJ2-3; D gene unclear. The CDR3 consists of 12 residues. The ends were cut back, 1 base at V and 2 bases at J, with 1 base in the middle. CDR1 SEHNR and CDR2 FQNEAQ come from the germline V gene (reference sequence).

The chain couples TRBV7-9 to TRBJ2-1; 9 nucleotides agree with TRBD1. Germline V CDR1 and CDR2: SEHNR, FQNEAQ (reference sequence). The J segment lost 4 bases and the V segment lost 1 base, leaving 2 bases of the junction unmatched. This CDR3 is 15 amino acids long. The chain's CDR3 is CASSLVGTGYNEQFF. The CDR3 DNA reads TGTGCCAGCAGCTTAGTCGGGACAGGGTACAATGAGCAGTTCTTC.

J is TRBJ2-2 and V is TRBV7-3; D may match TRBD1 or TRBD2 (5 bases each). Germline-derived CDR1 and CDR2 are SGHTA and FQGTGA. This CDR3 has 16 residues. The V and J ends lost 4 bases and 4 bases respectively, with 16 bases between them. DNA of the CDR3: TGTGCCAGCAGCTCCCGGGCGGACGGGACCACCGGGGAGCTGTTTTTT. This codes for CASSSRADGTTGELFF.

CDR3 nucleotides: TGTGCCAGCAGGCCGTTTTTAGGGGACGGCGAGCAGTACTTC. Translating gives CASRPFLGDGEQYF. The J gene is TRBJ2-7, the V gene TRBV28, with D possibly being TRBD1 or TRBD2 (5 bases each). The length of the CDR3 is 14 residues. CDR1 is MDHEN and CDR2 is SYDVKM in the germline V gene. V was clipped by 6 bases and J by 6 bases, with 18 bases between them.

This clone was observed once. The chain employs TRBV7-2 and TRBJ2-7; 7 bases fit TRBD1. Germline-derived CDR1 and CDR2 are SGHTA and FQGNSA. V shed 5 bases and J 3 bases; nucleotides not matched to a gene: 10. The CDR3 has 15 residues. The CDR3 here is CASSRLDRLDYEQYF. The CDR3 DNA reads as TGTGCCAGCAGCCGACTGGACAGGCTCGACTACGAGCAGTACTTC.

This chain joins TRBV5-4 and TRBJ2-5, with 9 nucleotides matching TRBD1. V shed 1 base and J 5 bases; nucleotides not matched to a gene: 6. Germline CDR1 is SGHNT and CDR2 is YYREEE (reference sequence). This CDR3 comprises 15 residues. This CDR3 reads CASSLNVGTGETQYF. CDR3 in DNA: TGTGCCAGCAGCTTGAATGTTGGGACAGGGGAGACCCAGTACTTC.

Concerning this clone: Being one base from a much bigger clone, this may be a read error. This CDR3 is also generated by other DNA sequences in the sample. This rearrangement joins TRBV27 to TRBJ2-3; no firm D call. With 2 bases removed from V and 6 bases from J, the gap between germline ends came to 6 bases. The CDR3 sequence is 12 residues long. Germline values: CDR1 MNHEY, CDR2 SMNVEV (reference sequence). CDR3 in DNA: TGTGCCAGCAGTTTACTAGGGGATACGCAGTATTTT. It encodes CASSLLGDTQYF.

This rearrangement joins TRBV20-1 to TRBJ2-1; no definite D call. The CDR3 length is 11 residues. Germline V CDR1 and CDR2: DFQATT, SNEGSKA (reference sequence). Deletions cut 2 bases from V and 7 bases from J, with 6 bases between. CDR3 bases: TGCAGTGCTAGAATAGCAAATGAGCAGTTCTTC. Encoded protein: CSARIANEQFF.

The chain employs TRBV4-1 and TRBJ2-1; 11 bases map to TRBD2. This CDR3 comprises 19 residues. Trimming cost V 0 bases and J 0 bases; bases outside gene matches: 7. Germline CDR1 and CDR2: MGHRA and YSYEKL. The CDR3 spells CASSQELEGTSGSYNEQFF. The CDR3 bases are TGCGCCAGCAGCCAAGAACTAGAGGGGACTAGCGGCTCCTACAATGAGCAGTTCTTC.

This chain connects TRBV14 to TRBJ2-5; 7 bases are shared with TRBD1. Trimming cost V 1 base and J 2 bases; bases outside gene matches: 7. This CDR3 spans 16 amino acids. Germline CDR1 and CDR2: SGHDN and FVKESK. The CDR3 DNA is TGTGCCAGCAGCCAAGCCCACTCGGGACAGCAAGAGACCCAGTACTTC. Its protein product is CASSQAHSGQQETQYF. Based on the CDR3 plus reference TRBV14 and TRBJ2-5, the full variable domain is EAGVTQFPSHSVIEKGQTVTLRCDPISGHDNLYWYRRVMGKEIKFLLHFVKESKQDESGMPNNRFLAERTGGTYSTLKVQPAELEDSGVYFCASSQAHSGQQETQYFGPGTRLLVL.

The chain combines TRBV7-9 with TRBJ2-3; TRBD2 matches 12 bases. With V trimmed by 5 bases and J by 4 bases, 10 bases remained unmatched. Germline CDR1 reads SEHNR; CDR2 reads FQNEAQ (reference sequence). This CDR3 is 17 amino acids long. DNA of the CDR3: TGTGCCAGCAGCCCCCGACTAGCGGGAGTCCGCGCAGATACGCAGTATTTT. This encodes CASSPRLAGVRADTQYF.

The chain couples TRBV19 to TRBJ2-1; 9 positions agree with TRBD2. This CDR3 region has 16 residues. Trimming took 5 bases from V and 4 from J; bases not matched to a gene: 9. CDR1 LNHDA and CDR2 SQIVND come from the germline V gene (reference sequence). In DNA, the CDR3 is TGTGCCAGTAGTCCCCAGACTAGCGGTCTTTACAATGAGCAGTTCTTC. Protein product: CASSPQTSGLYNEQFF. Drawing the rest from reference TRBV19 and TRBJ2-1, the complete variable domain is DGGITQSPKYLFRKEGQNVTLSCEQNLNHDAMYWYRQDPGQGLRLIYYSQIVNDFQKGDIAEGYSVSREKKESFPLTVTSAQKNPTAFYLCASSPQTSGLYNEQFFGPGTRLTVL.

The chain couples TRBV25-1 to TRBJ1-5, with D unresolved. CDR1 and CDR2 (germline): MGHDK, SYGVNS. The CDR3 runs 14 residues. The germline V and J ends were trimmed by 4 bases and 4 bases, with 11 bases remaining between them. The CDR3 spells CASSGGLLNQPQHF. The CDR3 DNA follows: TGTGCCAGCAGTGGGGGTTTACTTAATCAGCCCCAGCATTTT.

This chain links TRBV10-3 with TRBJ2-1; 14 positions match TRBD2. Germline assignment: CDR1 ENHRY and CDR2 SYGVKD. J gave up 6 bases and V 6 bases, and 19 bases lay outside the gene matches. This CDR3 comprises 20 residues. CDR3 sequence: CAIRASGTDGLAGGSNEQFF. CDR3 coding DNA: TGTGCCATCAGGGCCTCCGGGACAGACGGACTAGCGGGAGGTAGCAATGAGCAGTTCTTC.

The chain is built from TRBV4-1 and TRBJ1-5; weak D call: TRBD1 (5 bases). Per the germline V gene, CDR1 is MGHRA and CDR2 is YSYEKL. The CDR3 spans 14 residues. Trimming removed 0 bases from V and 6 bases from J, with 9 bases in between. The CDR3: CASSQDRDGQPQHF. As DNA, the CDR3 is TGCGCCAGCAGCCAAGACAGGGACGGTCAGCCCCAGCATTTT.

The chain employs TRBV7-2 and TRBJ1-1, with 7 positions matching TRBD1. J lost 6 bases, V lost 0 bases, and 10 bases had no gene match. The CDR3 length is 16 residues. Per the germline V gene, CDR1 is SGHTA and CDR2 is FQGNSA. The CDR3 is CASSLALAGGPPEAFF. In DNA, the CDR3 is TGTGCCAGCAGCTTAGCCCTGGCAGGGGGACCCCCTGAAGCTTTCTTT.

The chain is built from TRBV5-5 and TRBJ2-7; no clear D. Germline V lookup: CDR1 SGHKS, CDR2 YYEKEE (reference sequence). The CDR3 covers 12 residues. V lost 2 bases and J 4 bases, leaving 7 bases between the germline ends. Here the CDR3 DNA reads TGTGCCAGCAGCTTATTAATGTACGAGCAGTACTTC. It specifies CASSLLMYEQYF.

The rearrangement uses TRBV29-1 and TRBJ2-2, with TRBD2 matching over 10 bases. The CDR3 spans 15 residues. The germline CDR1 and CDR2 sequences are SQVTM and ANQGSEA. With V trimmed by 1 base and J by 7 bases, 6 bases remained unmatched. In nucleotides, the CDR3 is TGCAGCGTTGAAGGAGCGGGAGGGCCGGACGGGGAGCTGTTTTTT. Amino acids: CSVEGAGGPDGELFF.

On this clone itself: The sample holds other DNA sequences that translate to the same CDR3. The chain employs TRBV2 and TRBJ2-5; TRBD2 aligns across 12 bases. V trimming: 2 bases; J trimming: 5 bases; junction bases outside the gene matches: 6. Germline CDR1 and CDR2: SNHLY and FYNNEI. CDR3 length equals 16 residues. This CDR3 reads CASSELAGGPRETQYF. CDR3 DNA sequence: TGTGCCAGCAGTGAACTAGCGGGAGGGCCGCGGGAGACCCAGTACTTC.

This chain connects TRBV11-2 to TRBJ2-7, with TRBD2 matching 9 bases. V shed 7 bases and J 4 bases; nucleotides not matched to a gene: 11. CDR1 is SGHAT and CDR2 is FQNNGV in the germline V gene. The CDR3 runs to 15 residues. CDR3 protein: CASNEIAGVFYEQYF. As DNA, the CDR3 is TGTGCCAGCAACGAAATAGCGGGAGTTTTTTACGAGCAGTACTTC.

J is TRBJ1-1 and V is TRBV11-2; D is uncertain. Looked up from germline, CDR1 is SGHAT and CDR2 is FQNNGV. Trimming shortened V by 2 bases and J by 11 bases, and 15 bases separated the two germline ends. The CDR3 is 13 amino acids. This CDR3 reads CASSLPGGVAAFF. The CDR3 DNA follows: TGTGCCAGCAGCTTACCCGGTGGGGTGGCCGCTTTCTTT.

The chain has TRBV28 and TRBJ2-2, with 7 bases identical to TRBD1. CDR3 size: 15 residues. The V and J ends lost 5 bases and 2 bases, in that order; junction bases with no gene match: 5. Germline V CDR1 and CDR2: MDHEN, SYDVKM. This CDR3 reads CASSTRQGNTGELFF. In nucleotides, the CDR3 is TGTGCCAGCAGTACCCGACAGGGAAACACCGGGGAGCTGTTTTTT.

CDR3 sequence reads: CASRAQGITYEQYF. As DNA, the CDR3 is TGTGCCAGCAGGGCACAGGGAATTACCTACGAGCAGTACTTC. The V gene is TRBV28, the J gene TRBJ2-7; D is possibly TRBD1 (6 bases). The CDR3 contains 14 residues. Germline CDR1 reads MDHEN; CDR2 reads SYDVKM. V dropped 6 bases and J dropped 2 bases, with 14 bases sitting between them.

The rearrangement links TRBV7-9 to TRBJ2-7; 12 bases are a match to TRBD2. The J segment lost 3 bases and the V segment lost 4 bases, leaving 4 bases of the junction unmatched. The CDR3 contains 15 residues. From germline, CDR1 is SEHNR and CDR2 FQNEAQ (reference sequence). For the CDR3, the DNA is TGTGCCAGCAGCTACCCGACTAGCGGGAGCTACGAGCAGTACTTC. Its translation: CASSYPTSGSYEQYF.

Concerning this clone itself: The same CDR3 can be traced to other DNA sequences in this sample. The chain couples TRBV11-2 to TRBJ2-2; D not resolved. V lost 1 base and J 6 bases, leaving 3 bases between the germline ends. The CDR3 has 12 residues. Germline CDR1 SGHAT, CDR2 FQNNGV. The CDR3 loop reads CASSLVPGELFF. The CDR3, as DNA: TGTGCCAGCAGCTTAGTACCCGGGGAGCTGTTTTTT.

The chain couples TRBV7-3 to TRBJ2-2; D is possibly TRBD1 (6 bases). Trimming removed 5 bases at V and 4 bases at J, with 11 bases between. The CDR3 totals 14 residues. Germline CDR1 reads SGHTA; CDR2 reads FQGTGA. Here the CDR3 DNA reads TGTGCCAGCAGCGAAGAACAGGGCACCGGGGAGCTGTTTTTT. Translation gives CASSEEQGTGELFF.

The chain couples TRBV7-9 to TRBJ2-7, with D possibly being TRBD2 (6 bases). The CDR3 has 14 residues. Deletions cut 5 bases from V and 1 base from J, with 12 bases between. Germline values: CDR1 SEHNR, CDR2 FQNEAQ (reference sequence). The CDR3 loop reads CASSQTGTSYEQYF. CDR3 nucleotides: TGTGCCAGCAGCCAGACCGGGACTTCCTACGAGCAGTACTTC.

The chain recombines TRBV7-6 with TRBJ2-1; D may be TRBD2 (5 bases). Germline CDR1 reads SGHVS; CDR2 reads FNYEAQ. There are 14 residues in the CDR3. Trimming removed 5 bases at V and 9 bases at J, with 17 bases between. The CDR3: CASSLSEHGGEQFF. In DNA, the CDR3 is TGTGCCAGCAGCCTTAGCGAACACGGCGGTGAGCAGTTCTTC.

On this clone: This specimen includes other DNA sequences encoding the same CDR3. The chain joins TRBV4-3 to TRBJ2-1, with D unclear. The CDR3 covers 16 residues. Trimming cost V 0 bases and J 0 bases, with 9 bases left between them. CDR1 is LGHNA and CDR2 is YSLEER in the germline V gene. The CDR3 DNA is TGCGCCAGCAGCCAAGATGGCCGGAGCTCCTACAATGAGCAGTTCTTC. This codes for CASSQDGRSSYNEQFF.